This paragraph covers one TCR beta chain sequence. Its antigen is currently unknown. The data originate from a study of early T cells in non-severe SARS-CoV-2 infection. Study at large: The authors sequenced bulk RNA from unsorted whole blood, leaving chains unpaired.

Overall study findings and caveats: Reliance on VDJdb matching favored anti-spike CD8 responses; private and CD4 specificities were missed.

The library protocol tagged individual cDNA molecules with unique molecular identifiers. From the 5' RACE reads, TCRdb called clonotypes with MiXCR, one entry per CDR3 protein. This sample yields around 53,000 distinct CDR3 sequences, of which 12% are seen a single time; 9.1% belongs to the top ten. This CDR3 has 14 amino acids. Germline CDR1 is MNHEY and CDR2 is SMNVEV (reference sequence). V lost 3 bases and J lost 4, with 13 bases in between. Source material: whole blood. V and J are TRBV27 and TRBJ2-7; D is tentatively TRBD1 or TRBD2 (6 bases each). The sequence was collected from an adult who was a healthcare worker with PCR-confirmed SARS-CoV-2 infection or an uninfected control (not recorded which). The CDR3 is CASSFGGVHYEQYF. The CDR3 DNA reads as TGTGCCAGCAGTTTCGGGGGCGTCCATTACGAGCAGTACTTC.